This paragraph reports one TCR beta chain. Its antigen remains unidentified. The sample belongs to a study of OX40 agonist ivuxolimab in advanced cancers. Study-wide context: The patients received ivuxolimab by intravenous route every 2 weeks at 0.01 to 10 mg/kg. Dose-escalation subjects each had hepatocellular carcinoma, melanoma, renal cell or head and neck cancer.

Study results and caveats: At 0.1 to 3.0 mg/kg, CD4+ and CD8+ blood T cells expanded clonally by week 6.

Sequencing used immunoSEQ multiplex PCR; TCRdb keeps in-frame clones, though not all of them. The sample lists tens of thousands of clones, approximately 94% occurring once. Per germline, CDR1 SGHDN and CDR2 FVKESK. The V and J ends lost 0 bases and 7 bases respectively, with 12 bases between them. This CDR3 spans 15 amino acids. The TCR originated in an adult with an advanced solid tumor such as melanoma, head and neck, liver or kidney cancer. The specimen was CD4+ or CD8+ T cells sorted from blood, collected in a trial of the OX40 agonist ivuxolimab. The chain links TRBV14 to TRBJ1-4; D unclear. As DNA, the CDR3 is TGTGCCAGCAGCCAAGAAAATCGGGAGGGTGAAAAACTGTTTTTT. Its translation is CASSQENREGEKLFF.